The TCR beta chain described here comes from a study of shared clonotypes between healthy human individuals. Findings and limits, study-wide: Clonotypes shared by all four donors outscored non-shared clonotypes in generation probability. Larger richness was generally estimated for naive than memory subsets. Clonotype sharing levels among donors were expected to vary with sequencing depth.

Of note for this clone: Its specificity is unknown.

V was shortened by 0 bases and J by 2 bases, with 11 bases between the two germline ends. The CDR3 is 16 amino acids. Germline CDR1 and CDR2: SGDLS and YYNGEE. Original processing notes: Quality scores were absent from the junction-only immunoSEQ sequences, so filtering differed. Libraries were prepared by immunoSEQ multiplex PCR; TCRdb keeps only in-frame clonotypes and omits some of them. V and J calls plus clone size are reproduced from that table; the DNA served to infer D and trimming. The table includes a few million clones, around 93% detected once. CD8 cells regarded as naive lacked CD45RO, were positively chosen for CCR7, and omitted terminally differentiated effector memory CD45RA+ cells.

The receptor was derived from a young man in good health. Some clones in this sample may be carry-over from other donors' samples. Sequenced material: naive CD8+ T cells from PBMCs. The chain combines TRBV9 with TRBJ2-2, with D uncertain. The CDR3 is CASSVDGGENTGELFF. Here the CDR3 DNA reads TGTGCCAGCAGCGTAGATGGCGGAGAAAACACCGGGGAGCTGTTTTTT.